The entry below gives a single T cell receptor beta chain sequence along with its context. This entry belongs to a study of blood T cell repertoires in COVID-19. The assay was immunoSEQ multiplex PCR, and TCRdb's table has in-frame clones only and misses some. The sample contains 200,000 to 300,000 clones, roughly 82% of which appear only once. The sequenced material came from PBMCs or T cells enriched from blood (not recorded which). This TCR came from a woman in her 50s who had recovered from COVID-19.

This CDR3 reads CASSARQGSTDTQYF. CDR3 sequence (DNA): TGTGCCAGCAGCGCTAGACAGGGGAGCACAGATACGCAGTATTTT. The chain uses TRBV5-4 and TRBJ2-3, with 8 positions matching TRBD1. The CDR3 contains 15 residues. Germline V CDR1 and CDR2: SGHNT, YYREEE (reference sequence). The ends lost 4 bases at V and 0 bases at J; junction bases unmatched: 4.